This entry describes one TCR beta chain. This sample was taken from a study of cytomegalovirus exposure and HLA in healthy donors. Overall study: HLA-typed donors were the source of approximately 88 million unique TCRs held in an early data release.

Germline V lookup: CDR1 SGHRS, CDR2 YFSETQ. The CDR3 covers 15 residues. The ends lost 4 bases at V and 8 bases at J; junction bases unmatched: 11. PCR amplification relied on 60 Vbeta primers (plus 13 Jbeta primers). Generated by immunoSEQ multiplex PCR, the TCRdb table keeps only in-frame clones and is missing some. The sample has over 150,000 clones, roughly four fifths seen once. The origin of this receptor is a man aged 45 to 65 in good health and CMV-seronegative. J is TRBJ1-4 and V is TRBV5-1, with TRBD1 identical over 7 bases. The sequenced material came from PBMCs. This CDR3 reads CASSGKTGENEKLFF. In nucleotides, the CDR3 is TGCGCCAGCAGCGGCAAAACAGGGGAGAACGAAAAACTGTTTTTT.